This T cell receptor (beta chain) was captured by sequencing in a study of response to subunit inactivated influenza vaccine. TCRdb called the RT-PCR reads again in MiXCR, with one record for every CDR3 protein. Among around 650,000 distinct CDR3 sequences, 15% to 19% were seen once, and the ten largest hold about 9.9%. CDR1 SGHDN and CDR2 FVKESK come from the germline V gene. The V and J ends lost 1 base and 4 bases, in that order; junction bases with no gene match: 7. The CDR3 is 17 residues long. This clonotype has only a few counts. Its target is unknown. Findings and caveats of the study: Few additional T cells are recruited per seasonal influenza vaccination, authors suggested.

The receptor's source is a man aged 50-59 years who received an inactivated influenza vaccine. The source material was PBMCs from blood, sampled 11 to 12 days after vaccination. The rearrangement links TRBV14 to TRBJ2-1; TRBD1 matches at 10 bases. CDR3 sequence reads: CASSQVGGTGAYNEQFF. The CDR3 DNA reads TGTGCCAGCAGCCAAGTCGGCGGGACAGGGGCGTACAATGAGCAGTTCTTC.